The 12 T cell receptor beta chains below come from one sample, sequenced in a study of shared clonotypes between healthy human individuals. The assay was immunoSEQ multiplex PCR, and TCRdb's table has in-frame clones only and misses some. The sample includes roughly 1,500,000 clones, 95% to 99% of them seen just once. Material: naive CD4+ T cells sorted from blood. The subset here: CD45RA+ positively selected. The receptor set was obtained from a man younger than 45 in good health.

V usage is TRBV29-1 and J usage is TRBJ2-1; D perhaps matches TRBD2 (6 bases). Per germline, CDR1 SQVTM and CDR2 ANQGSEA. This CDR3 is built from 13 residues. The ends were cut back, 7 bases at V and 5 bases at J, with 15 bases in the middle. The CDR3 nucleotides are TGCAGCGCCAGGTGGCTAGCGAACAATGAGCAGTTCTTC. Translating it yields CSARWLANNEQFF.

This chain connects TRBV30 to TRBJ1-2; D gene ambiguous. V lost 8 bases and J lost 0, with 13 bases in between. CDR1 is GTSNPN and CDR2 is SVGIG in the germline V gene (reference sequence). CDR3 size: 13 residues. CDR3: CAQRWITNYGYTF. The CDR3 DNA reads TGTGCCCAACGCTGGATAACTAACTATGGCTACACCTTC.

The J gene is TRBJ1-1, the V gene TRBV12-2. TRBV12-2 counts as a pseudogene. The CDR3 extends over 14 amino acids. The CDR3 sequence: CASRLGRDVSEAFF. CDR3 nucleotide sequence: TGTGCAAGTCGCTTAGGGAGGGATGTGAGTGAAGCTTTCTTT.

In DNA, the CDR3 is TGTGCCTCGGGACAGGGGCCCCAATACTCTGAAGCTTTCTTT. This codes for CASGQGPQYSEAFF. The rearrangement links TRBV10-3 to TRBJ1-1; 10 nucleotides agree with TRBD1. Trimming took 11 bases from V and 6 from J; bases not matched to a gene: 12. This CDR3 spans 14 amino acids. Germline lookup yields CDR1 ENHRY and CDR2 SYGVKD.

V and J are TRBV28 and TRBJ2-3; 9 bases are shared with TRBD1. CDR1 is MDHEN, CDR2 SYDVKM, per germline. After removal of 5 bases from V and 4 bases from J, the junction contained 10 bases not matched to a gene. The length of the CDR3 is 16 residues. The CDR3 sequence: CASSPGTGSVADTQYF. DNA of the CDR3: TGTGCCAGCAGTCCCGGGACAGGGTCAGTCGCAGATACGCAGTATTTT.

The V gene is TRBV7-6, the J gene TRBJ2-3; 9 nucleotides line up with TRBD1. The CDR3 runs 18 residues. CDR1 is SGHVS and CDR2 is FNYEAQ in the germline V gene. V was clipped by 5 bases and J by 2 bases; unmatched bases: 14. The CDR3 protein is CASSKRIQGTGNTDTQYF. The CDR3 DNA reads TGTGCCAGCAGCAAACGAATTCAGGGGACAGGGAACACAGATACGCAGTATTTT. Full variable domain (rest looked up from reference TRBV7-6 and TRBJ2-3): GAGVSQSPRYKVTKRGQDVALRCDPISGHVSLYWYRQALGQGPEFLTYFNYEAQQDKSGLPNDRFSAERPEGSISTLTIQRTEQRDSAMYRCASSKRIQGTGNTDTQYFGPGTRLTVL.

For the CDR3, the DNA is TGTGCCAGCAGCTTGGGAGGGGGAACTAATGAAAAACTGTTTTTT. Encoded protein: CASSLGGGTNEKLFF. The chain combines TRBV5-6 with TRBJ1-4; D possibly corresponds to TRBD1 (6 bases). The germline V gene encodes CDR1 SGHDT and CDR2 YYEEEE. The CDR3 consists of 15 residues. With 0 bases removed from V and 1 base from J, the gap between germline ends came to 7 bases. Filled out from reference TRBV5-6 and TRBJ1-4, the complete variable domain reads DAGVTQSPTHLIKTRGQQVTLRCSPKSGHDTVSWYQQALGQGPQFIFQYYEEEERQRGNFPDRFSGHQFPNYSSELNVNALLLGDSALYLCASSLGGGTNEKLFFGSGTQLSVL.

The chain combines TRBV5-4 with TRBJ2-5; D is possibly TRBD2 (6 bases). Between the trimmed V and J ends, which lost 0 bases and 4 bases, there was a span of 13 bases. The CDR3 runs to 15 residues. CDR1 is SGHNT, CDR2 YYREEE, per germline (reference sequence). The CDR3 region has the DNA TGTGCCAGCAGCTTGGGGGGTAGCGGAATAGAGACCCAGTACTTC. This codes for CASSLGGSGIETQYF.

This chain connects TRBV28 to TRBJ2-7; the match to TRBD2 covers 10 bases. Germline V CDR1 and CDR2: MDHEN, SYDVKM. This CDR3 is 17 amino acids long. Trimming at V came to 1 base and at J to 4 bases, leaving 10 bases not matched to a gene. CDR3 sequence: CASSLSPASGRAYEQYF. The CDR3 DNA reads TGTGCCAGCAGTTTATCTCCCGCGAGCGGGAGGGCTTACGAGCAGTACTTC. The full variable domain, completed using reference TRBV28 and TRBJ2-7, is DVKVTQSSRYLVKRTGEKVFLECVQDMDHENMFWYRQDPGLGLRLIYFSYDVKMKEKGDIPEGYSVSREKKERFSLILESASTNQTSMYLCASSLSPASGRAYEQYFGPGTRLTVT.

This chain connects TRBV10-1 to TRBJ2-7; 8 nucleotides agree with TRBD1. CDR3 length equals 15 residues. V trimming: 0 bases; J trimming: 3 bases; junction bases outside the gene matches: 4. Looked up from germline, CDR1 is WNHNN and CDR2 is SYGVQD (reference sequence). The CDR3 region has the DNA TGCGCCAGCAGTGAGTCCACGGGACAGGTCTACGAGCAGTACTTC. Amino acids: CASSESTGQVYEQYF.

This rearrangement joins TRBV19 to TRBJ2-7; 9 bases are shared with TRBD2. Germline V gene data show CDR1 as LNHDA and CDR2 as SQIVND (reference sequence). The junction had 2 bases not matched to a gene; V was cut back by 5 bases and J by 0 bases. The CDR3 runs 14 residues. The DNA for the CDR3 is TGTGCCAGTAGTCAGCGGGAGGCCTCCTACGAGCAGTACTTC. Its translation is CASSQREASYEQYF.

This clone was detected only a few times. The sample carries other DNA sequences with the same CDR3. The chain joins TRBV9 to TRBJ2-1; the match to TRBD2 covers 7 bases. Germline values: CDR1 SGDLS, CDR2 YYNGEE. CDR3 length: 15 amino acids. The V gene end was trimmed by 0 bases and the J gene end by 2 bases; junction bases not matched to a gene: 2. The chain's CDR3 is CASSVASGTYNEQFF. CDR3 coding DNA: TGTGCCAGCAGCGTAGCTAGCGGAACCTACAATGAGCAGTTCTTC.